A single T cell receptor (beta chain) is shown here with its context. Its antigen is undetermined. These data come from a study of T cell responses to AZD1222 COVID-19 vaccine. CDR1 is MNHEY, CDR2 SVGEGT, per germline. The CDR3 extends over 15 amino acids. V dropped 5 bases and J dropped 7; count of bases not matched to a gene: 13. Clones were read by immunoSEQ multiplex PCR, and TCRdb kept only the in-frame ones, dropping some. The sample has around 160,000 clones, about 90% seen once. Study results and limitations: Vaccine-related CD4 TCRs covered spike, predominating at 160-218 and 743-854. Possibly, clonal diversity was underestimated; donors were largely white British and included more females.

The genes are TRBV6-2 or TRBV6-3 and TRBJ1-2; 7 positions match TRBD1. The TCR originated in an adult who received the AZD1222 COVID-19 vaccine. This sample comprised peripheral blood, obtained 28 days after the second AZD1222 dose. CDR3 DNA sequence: TGTGCCAGCAGTCCGGTGGACAGGCCCGGCGGTGGCTACACCTTC. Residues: CASSPVDRPGGGYTF.